This T cell receptor beta chain is drawn from a study of T cells expressing NK-cell markers. Scientists made TCR beta cDNA using 5'RACE template switching with UMIs. TCRdb reprocessed the 5' RACE reads and reports one entry per CDR3 protein, with no DNA. This listing includes 450,000 to 600,000 distinct CDR3 sequences. The CDR3 is made up of 12 amino acids. Germline assignment: CDR1 LGHNA and CDR2 YSLEER. This clonotype was sampled from a man between 18 and 35 years old in good health. This chain joins TRBV4-3 and TRBJ1-2; TCRdb returns TRBD1, unconfirmable since there is no DNA. Source material: blood T cells: a sorted CD56 or NKG2C T cell subset, CD4+ or CD8+ T cells, or bulk PBMC T cells (not recorded which). CDR3 region: CASSQETGEYTF.